Many counts were recorded for the clone carrying this TCR beta chain. J lost 8 bases, V lost 0 bases, and 8 bases had no gene match. This CDR3 contains 15 residues. The germline gives CDR1 DFQATT, CDR2 SNEGSKA (reference sequence). This specimen belongs to a study of early T cells in non-severe SARS-CoV-2 infection. Study-level background: Sequencing used unsorted whole-blood bulk RNA, so chains lack pairing.

From the 5' RACE reads, TCRdb called clonotypes with MiXCR, one entry per CDR3 protein. The profile shows tens of thousands of distinct CDR3 sequences, about 7.4% of them singletons. V usage is TRBV20-1 and J usage is TRBJ2-4; TRBD1 agrees at 9 bases. Sequencing used whole blood, obtained at baseline. The TCR originated in an adult who was a healthcare worker with PCR-confirmed SARS-CoV-2 infection or an uninfected control (not recorded which). The CDR3 region is CSARDRTGDRYIQYF. CDR3 nucleotide sequence: TGCAGTGCTAGAGATCGGACAGGGGACAGGTACATTCAGTACTTC.